This T cell receptor (beta chain) came from a study of blood T cell repertoires in COVID-19. Trimming took 6 bases from V and 7 from J, leaving 15 bases between them. This CDR3 spans 13 amino acids. Germline-derived CDR1 and CDR2 are MDHEN and SYDVKM. Using immunoSEQ multiplex PCR, the repertoire was profiled, and TCRdb retains in-frame clones only, with some absent. The repertoire consists of around 100,000 clones, with 75% to 85% occurring once and the leading ten covering about 5%. This clone was seen a few times. This receptor was obtained from a man aged 60 to 69 with acute or convalescent COVID-19. The V and J genes are TRBV28 and TRBJ1-1, with unresolved D. Input material: peripheral blood. CDR3 sequence reads: CASRPKVILEAFF. As DNA, the CDR3 is TGTGCCAGCAGGCCCAAAGTTATACTTGAAGCTTTCTTT.